This T cell receptor (beta chain) was documented in a study of blood T cell repertoires in COVID-19. Overall study: The United States, Italy and Spain provided the acute and convalescent COVID-19 samples.

Assignment of participants to cohorts was predicated upon participant-reported clinical history. CDR3 length: 14 residues. Losses at the gene ends were 8 bases for V and 7 bases for J; bases not matched to a gene: 10. This clone has a single count. Original data processing: Counts of nucleated cells, estimated from reference gene primer amplification, were obtained. Some clones are missing from TCRdb's copy, which holds only in-frame ones; the method was immunoSEQ multiplex PCR. D and trimming were read from the DNA, whereas the V and J calls and clone size are those reported in that table. Among 350,000 to 500,000 clones listed, 88% were seen once.

The specimen sequenced was PBMCs or T cells enriched from blood (not recorded which). This receptor was obtained from a woman in her late teens or twenties who had been exposed to COVID-19. V and J are TRBV23-1 and TRBJ2-1; 8 bases align to TRBD2. TRBV23-1 is an ORF for which the function is uncertain. The CDR3 here is CASRWGGGWNEQFF. The CDR3 DNA reads TGCGCCAGCCGTTGGGGCGGGGGGTGGAATGAGCAGTTCTTC.